This T cell receptor beta chain was documented in a study of cytomegalovirus exposure and HLA in healthy donors. Donors were drawn from the approximately 120-subject validation cohort, separate from the approximately 670-subject first cohort. The CDR3 runs 14 residues. Germline CDR1 reads SNHLY; CDR2 reads FYNNEI. V was clipped by 5 bases and J by 0 bases; unmatched bases: 4. Profiled with immunoSEQ multiplex PCR; TCRdb holds only in-frame clones, not every one. The sample consists of over 150,000 clones, about 82% of them appearing once. The gene calls are TRBV2 and TRBJ2-7, with 7 positions matching TRBD1. The origin of this receptor is a human donor in good health. The sample consisted of PBMCs. The CDR3 DNA follows: TGTGCCAGCAGTAGGGACAGAAGCTCCTACGAGCAGTACTTC. Residues: CASSRDRSSYEQYF.